This T cell receptor beta chain is drawn from a study of vaccination and CD4 T cells after COVID-19. Trimming pared 1 base from V and 1 base from J, leaving 19 bases between. The V gene's germline CDR1 is SEHNR and CDR2 FQNEAQ (reference sequence). The CDR3 consists of 19 residues. Once obtained from cultured CD4+ T cells, the DNA was sequenced using the Oncomine TCR Beta short-read assay. The authors extracted genomic DNA from cultured CD4+ T cells. MiXCR was run by TCRdb on the PCR reads, yielding one entry per CDR3 protein. The sample lists about 16,000 distinct CDR3 sequences, approximately 57% occurring once. Comment on this clonotype: Its antigen is not identified.

Indicated treatment: roughly ten-day PBMC culture with coronavirus spike peptide pools or control peptides (ViraFEST assay). Cells were cultured for less than eleven days, and then CD4+ T cells were isolated by negative selection. The sequenced sample was CD4+ T cells from blood, cultured in vitro. The sequence derives from a human donor who had recovered from COVID-19. The chain recombines TRBV7-9 with TRBJ2-2, with TRBD2 as a possible D gene (5 bases). The CDR3 DNA is TGTGCCAGCAGCTTAGGAGGGCAATCGGGAATCGGGAACACCGGGGAGCTGTTTTTT. This encodes CASSLGGQSGIGNTGELFF.